This TCR beta chain was sequenced for a study of blood T cell repertoires in COVID-19. Study in general: Collection of acute and convalescent COVID-19 samples took place in the United States, Italy and Spain. Sources were T cells, B-cell-depleted T cells, or PBMCs; the material itself was cDNA or gDNA.

The CDR3 has 15 residues. Trimming removed 1 base from V and 1 base from J, with 9 bases in between. Germline V lookup: CDR1 SGHRS, CDR2 YFSETQ. Per the study methods: Estimates of nucleated cell counts were drawn from the amplification of reference gene primers. Libraries were prepared by immunoSEQ multiplex PCR; TCRdb keeps only in-frame clonotypes and omits some of them. V, J and clone size reflect that table, while D and trimming were determined from the DNA. This table has about 250,000 clones, approximately 82% appearing once. This chain uses TRBV5-1 with TRBJ1-3; D gene uncertain. Sequencing was done on a sample of peripheral blood. The TCR comes from a man older than 75 with acute or convalescent COVID-19. The CDR3 region is CASSLMGASGNTIYF. The CDR3 nucleotides are TGCGCCAGCAGCTTGATGGGCGCGTCTGGAAACACCATATATTTT. Combining the CDR3 with reference TRBV5-1 and TRBJ1-3 gives the whole variable domain KAGVTQTPRYLIKTRGQQVTLSCSPISGHRSVSWYQQTPGQGLQFLFEYFSETQRNKGNFPGRFSGRQFSNSRSEMNVSTLELGDSALYLCASSLMGASGNTIYFGEGSWLTVV.